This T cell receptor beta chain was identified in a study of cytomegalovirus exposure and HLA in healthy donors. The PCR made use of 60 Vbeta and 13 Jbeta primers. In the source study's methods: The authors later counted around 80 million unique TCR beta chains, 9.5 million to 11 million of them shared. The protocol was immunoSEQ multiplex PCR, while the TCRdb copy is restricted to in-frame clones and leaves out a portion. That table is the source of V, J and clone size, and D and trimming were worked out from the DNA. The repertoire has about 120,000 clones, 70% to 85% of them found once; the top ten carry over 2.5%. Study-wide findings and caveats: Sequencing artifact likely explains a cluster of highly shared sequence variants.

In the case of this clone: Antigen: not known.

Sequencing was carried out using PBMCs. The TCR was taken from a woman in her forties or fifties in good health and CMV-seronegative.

CDR3 nucleotide sequence: TGTGCCAGCAGCCCACACCCATACAATGAGCAGTTCTTC. Its protein is CASSPHPYNEQFF. V and J are TRBV14 and TRBJ2-1; D not certain. The germline V and J ends were trimmed by 4 bases and 4 bases, with 8 bases remaining between them. Germline V lookup: CDR1 SGHDN, CDR2 FVKESK. The CDR3 runs 13 residues.